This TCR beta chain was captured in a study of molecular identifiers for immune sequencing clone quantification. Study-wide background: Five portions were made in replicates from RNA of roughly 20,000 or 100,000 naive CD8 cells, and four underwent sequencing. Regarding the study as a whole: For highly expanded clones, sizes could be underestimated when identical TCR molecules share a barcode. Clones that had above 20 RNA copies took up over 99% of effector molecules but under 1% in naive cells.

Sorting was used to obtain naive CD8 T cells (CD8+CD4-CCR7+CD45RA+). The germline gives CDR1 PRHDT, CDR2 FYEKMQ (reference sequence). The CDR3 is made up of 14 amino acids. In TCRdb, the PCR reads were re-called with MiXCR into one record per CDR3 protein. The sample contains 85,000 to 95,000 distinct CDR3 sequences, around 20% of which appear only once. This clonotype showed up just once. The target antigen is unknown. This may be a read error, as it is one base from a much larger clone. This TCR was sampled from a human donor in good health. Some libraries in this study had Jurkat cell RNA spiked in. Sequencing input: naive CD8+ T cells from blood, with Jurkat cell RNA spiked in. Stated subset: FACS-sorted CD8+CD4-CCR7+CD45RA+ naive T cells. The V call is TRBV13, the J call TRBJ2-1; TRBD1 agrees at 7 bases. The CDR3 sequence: CASYYRGSCNEQFF. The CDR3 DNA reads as TGTGCCAGCTATTACAGGGGATCCTGCAATGAGCAGTTCTTC.